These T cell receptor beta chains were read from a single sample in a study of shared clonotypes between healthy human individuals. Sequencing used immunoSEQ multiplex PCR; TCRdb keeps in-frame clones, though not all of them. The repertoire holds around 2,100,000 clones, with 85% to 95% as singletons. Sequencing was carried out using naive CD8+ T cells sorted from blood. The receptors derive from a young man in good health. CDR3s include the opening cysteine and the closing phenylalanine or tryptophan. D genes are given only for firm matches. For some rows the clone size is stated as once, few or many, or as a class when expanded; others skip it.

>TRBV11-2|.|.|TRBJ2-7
CASSPWILDGTPYEQYF
TGTGCCAGCAGCCCCTGGATTTTGGACGGTACTCCCTACGAGCAGTACTTC
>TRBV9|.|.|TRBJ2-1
CASSVEGTTGLEQFF
TGTGCCAGCAGCGTAGAAGGGACCACCGGACTTGAGCAGTTCTTC
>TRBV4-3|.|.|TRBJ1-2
CASSQDSSSAYGYTF
TGCGCCAGCAGCCAAGACTCCTCCTCCGCCTATGGCTACACCTTC
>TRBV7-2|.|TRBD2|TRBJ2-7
CASSLSGGSDYEQYF
TGTGCCAGCAGTCTCTCGGGCGGGAGTGACTACGAGCAGTACTTC
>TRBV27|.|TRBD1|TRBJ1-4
CASSLQGVTRPLYEKLFF
TGTGCCAGCTCCCTGCAGGGGGTCACCCGACCTTTATATGAAAAACTGTTTTTT
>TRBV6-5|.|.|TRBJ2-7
CASSYKGPYEQYF
TGTGCCAGCAGTTACAAGGGGCCCTACGAGCAGTACTTC
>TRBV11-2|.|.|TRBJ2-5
CASSLTGGQETQYF
TGTGCCAGCAGCTTAACCGGCGGGCAAGAGACCCAGTACTTC
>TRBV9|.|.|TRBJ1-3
CASSEYTSGNTIYF
TGTGCCAGCAGCGAATACACCTCTGGAAACACCATATATTTT
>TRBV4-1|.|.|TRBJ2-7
CASSQVYHTSYEQYF
TGCGCCAGCAGCCAAGTTTACCACACGTCCTACGAGCAGTACTTC
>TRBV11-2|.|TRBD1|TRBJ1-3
CASRPGQSSGNTIYF
TGTGCCAGCAGACCGGGACAGAGCTCTGGAAACACCATATATTTT
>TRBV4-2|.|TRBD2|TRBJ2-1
CASSQDIGEGNLVQFF
TGTGCCAGCAGCCAAGATATCGGGGAGGGGAATTTAGTGCAGTTCTTC
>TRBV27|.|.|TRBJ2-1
CASSLEGQSSYNEQFF
TGTGCCAGCAGTTTAGAAGGTCAGAGCTCCTACAATGAGCAGTTCTTC
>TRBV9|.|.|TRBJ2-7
CASSVEGNGYEQYF
TGTGCCAGCAGCGTAGAAGGGAACGGCTACGAGCAGTACTTC
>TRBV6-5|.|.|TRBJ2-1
CASRRAAWDYNEQFF
TGTGCCAGCAGGCGGGCAGCCTGGGATTACAATGAGCAGTTCTTC
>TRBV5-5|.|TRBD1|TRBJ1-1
CASSLGQVAPEAFF
TGTGCCAGCAGTTTAGGACAGGTTGCCCCTGAAGCTTTCTTT
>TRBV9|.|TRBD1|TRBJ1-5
CASSDSGGGQPQHF
TGTGCCAGCAGCGACTCAGGGGGAGGTCAGCCCCAGCATTTT
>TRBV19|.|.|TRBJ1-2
CASSPGTPGVYGYTF
TGTGCCAGTAGTCCCGGGACGCCCGGGGTCTATGGCTACACCTTC
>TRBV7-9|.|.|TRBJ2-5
CASSLAGGWETQYF
TGTGCCAGCAGCTTAGCTGGGGGTTGGGAGACCCAGTACTTC
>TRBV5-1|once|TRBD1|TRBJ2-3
CASSLVTGATAATQYF
TGCGCCAGCAGCTTGGTCACAGGGGCGACGGCGGCTACGCAGTATTTT
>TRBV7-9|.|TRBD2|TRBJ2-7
CASSLPTSGRGEQYF
TGTGCCAGCAGCTTACCCACTAGCGGGAGGGGCGAGCAGTACTTC
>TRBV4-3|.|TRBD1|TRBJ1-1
CASSPGQGTYTEAFF
TGCGCCAGCAGCCCCGGACAGGGCACGTACACTGAAGCTTTCTTT
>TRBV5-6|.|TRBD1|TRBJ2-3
CASSSIGGPDTQYF
TGTGCCAGCAGCTCGATAGGGGGCCCAGATACGCAGTATTTT
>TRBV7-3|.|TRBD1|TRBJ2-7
CASSWTGDSDEQYF
TGTGCCAGCAGCTGGACAGGGGATAGCGACGAGCAGTACTTC
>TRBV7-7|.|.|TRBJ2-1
CASSQGLINYNEQFF
TGTGCTAGCAGCCAGGGACTCATAAACTACAATGAGCAGTTCTTC
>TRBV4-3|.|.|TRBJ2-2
CASSQVGAISSTGELFF
TGCGCCAGCAGCCAAGTGGGGGCCATCTCCTCCACCGGGGAGCTGTTTTTT
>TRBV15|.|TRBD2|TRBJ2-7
CATSPWTGGGVDEQYF
TGTGCCACCAGCCCCTGGACGGGAGGAGGTGTAGACGAGCAGTACTTC
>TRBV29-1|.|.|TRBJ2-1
CSVDGAERGFYNEQFF
TGCAGCGTTGACGGTGCTGAAAGGGGGTTTTACAATGAGCAGTTCTTC
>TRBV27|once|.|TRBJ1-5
CASSRGAGGSTYQPQHF
TGTGCCAGCAGCCGGGGCGCTGGGGGTTCAACCTATCAGCCCCAGCATTTT
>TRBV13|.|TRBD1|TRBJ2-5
CASSPWTGESQETQYF
TGTGCCAGCAGCCCTTGGACAGGGGAGAGCCAAGAGACCCAGTACTTC
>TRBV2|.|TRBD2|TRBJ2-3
CASSGTLAGGTDTQYF
TGTGCCAGCAGCGGGACTCTAGCGGGAGGCACAGATACGCAGTATTTT
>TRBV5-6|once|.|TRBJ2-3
CASSTGSLTDTQYF
TGTGCCAGCAGCACCGGGTCCCTCACAGATACGCAGTATTTT
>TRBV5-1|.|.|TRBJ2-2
CASINRNTGELFF
TGCGCCAGCATAAACAGGAACACCGGGGAGCTGTTTTTT
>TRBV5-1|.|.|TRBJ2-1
CASSLKSSYNEQFF
TGCGCCAGCAGCTTGAAGAGCTCCTACAATGAGCAGTTCTTC
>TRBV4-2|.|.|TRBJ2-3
CASSHLTGLTDTQYF
TGTGCCAGCAGCCACCTAACAGGTCTCACAGATACGCAGTATTTT
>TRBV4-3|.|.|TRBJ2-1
CASSQDVSSGNEQFF
TGCGCCAGCAGCCAAGATGTCAGCAGCGGGAATGAGCAGTTCTTC
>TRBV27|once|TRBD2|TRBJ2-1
CASSLGGGSYNEQFF
TGTGCCAGCAGTTTAGGAGGCGGGAGCTACAATGAGCAGTTCTTC
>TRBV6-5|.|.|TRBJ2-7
CASSYWDGDYEQYF
TGTGCCAGCAGTTACTGGGACGGAGACTACGAGCAGTACTTC